These 16 T cell receptor beta chains originate from one sample sequenced in a study of CD8 T cells in Susac syndrome (dated by TCRdb to the late 2010s). Libraries were made using the immunoSEQ multiplex PCR assay. RNA was extracted using the RNeasy kit, and roughly 0.5 to 1 ug of the RNA was reverse transcribed with random hexamers. In-frame beta chains were kept once TCRdb had trimmed the public reads at Q25 with fastp and called clones with MiXCR. Rows with one shared CDR3 protein collapse into an entry with the most common genes and DNA. This sample is represented by 150,000 to 180,000 distinct CDR3 sequences; roughly 95% of them were singletons. The top ten clonotypes cover roughly 0.15% of the sample. The sample taken for sequencing was CD8+ T cells from PBMCs. These receptors were obtained from a human donor with multiple sclerosis.

V and J are TRBV4-2 and TRBJ2-1; unclear D gene. The germline V and J ends were trimmed by 5 bases and 0 bases, with 11 bases remaining between them. The CDR3 is made up of 15 amino acids. Looked up from germline, CDR1 is LGHNA and CDR2 is YNFKEQ. This chain's CDR3 is CASSLRYSSYNEQFF. In nucleotides, the CDR3 is TGTGCCAGCAGCTTGCGATACAGCTCCTACAATGAGCAGTTCTTC.

This chain links TRBV11-2 with TRBJ2-1; TRBD2 matches at 10 bases. The CDR3 has 13 residues. V shed 4 bases and J 10 bases; nucleotides not matched to a gene: 4. Germline CDR1 is SGHAT and CDR2 is FQNNGV. CDR3 bases: TGTGCCAGCAGCTGGGGACTAGCGAGGGAGCAGTTCTTC. It codes for CASSWGLAREQFF.

The chain's CDR3 is CSAPVGQKYYGYTF. In nucleotides, the CDR3 is TGCAGTGCCCCAGTAGGACAGAAGTACTATGGCTACACCTTC. The chain links TRBV20-1 to TRBJ1-2; the D gene is possibly TRBD1 (6 bases). The length of the CDR3 is 14 residues. V lost 6 bases and J lost 3, with 17 bases in between. From germline, CDR1 is DFQATT and CDR2 SNEGSKA (reference sequence).

This chain joins TRBV7-8 and TRBJ2-3, with D perhaps TRBD1 (6 bases). Trimming pared 7 bases from V and 4 bases from J, leaving 12 bases between. Germline CDR1 reads SGHVS; CDR2 reads FQNEAQ. The CDR3 loop spans 13 amino acids. In nucleotides, the CDR3 is TGTGCCAGCAACAGGGTACCCCCAGATACGCAGTATTTT. As protein: CASNRVPPDTQYF.

The chain carries TRBV29-1 and TRBJ2-6, with TRBD1 matching over 10 bases. In germline, CDR1 is SQVTM, CDR2 ANQGSEA. Trimming removed 3 bases from V and 2 bases from J; junction bases left unmatched: 16. The CDR3 loop spans 20 amino acids. CDR3 bases: TGCAGCGTTGAGCATACCGGGACAGGGGACAAGGGCCCTGGGGCCAACGTCCTGACTTTC. Translated, it gives CSVEHTGTGDKGPGANVLTF.

The gene calls are TRBV5-4 and TRBJ1-1, with 10 bases matching TRBD1. Trimming removed 4 bases from V and 11 bases from J; junction bases left unmatched: 11. Germline V gene lookup returns CDR1 SGHNT and CDR2 YYREEE (reference sequence). This CDR3 region has 14 residues. CDR3: CASSPDRGRMEAFF. For the CDR3, the DNA is TGTGCCAGCAGCCCAGACAGGGGGCGGATGGAGGCTTTCTTT. The whole variable domain, remainder taken from reference TRBV5-4 and TRBJ1-1, is ETGVTQSPTHLIKTRGQQVTLRCSSQSGHNTVSWYQQALGQGPQFIFQYYREEENGRGNFPPRFSGLQFPNYSSELNVNALELDDSALYLCASSPDRGRMEAFFGQGTRLTVV.

The rearrangement uses TRBV11-2 and TRBJ1-2, with D hard to call. The CDR3 runs 13 residues. The germline CDR1 and CDR2 sequences are SGHAT and FQNNGV. Trimming cost V 5 bases and J 4 bases, with 11 bases left between them. Written as DNA, the CDR3 is TGTGCCAGCAGCGCCAATAAACGCTATGGCTACACCTTC. The encoded protein is CASSANKRYGYTF.

The rearrangement joins TRBV9 to TRBJ1-2; D unresolved. The CDR3 spans 11 residues. V was trimmed by 5 bases and J by 4 bases, leaving 6 bases between them. Germline CDR1 reads SGDLS; CDR2 reads YYNGEE. CDR3 sequence (DNA): TGTGCCAGCAGGGGGATCTATGGCTACACCTTC. It specifies CASRGIYGYTF.

This chain uses TRBV30 with TRBJ2-1; tentatively, D is TRBD2 (5 bases). The CDR3 runs 15 residues. Germline V gene lookup returns CDR1 GTSNPN and CDR2 SVGIG (reference sequence). Deletions cut 2 bases from V and 5 bases from J, with 16 bases between. CDR3 coding DNA: TGTGCCTGGAGTACGACGGGGTTAATTAACAATGAGCAGTTCTTC. Translating it yields CAWSTTGLINNEQFF. The entire variable domain, with the rest obtained from reference TRBV30 and TRBJ2-1, is as follows: SQTIHQWPATLVQPVGSPLSLECTVEGTSNPNLYWYRQAAGRGLQLLFYSVGIGQISSEVPQNLSASRPQDRQFILSSKKLLLSDSGFYLCAWSTTGLINNEQFFGPGTRLTVL.

The chain carries TRBV20-1 and TRBJ1-1; 7 bases fit TRBD1. J was trimmed by 5 bases and V by 0 bases; bases with no gene match: 15. Germline V gene data show CDR1 as DFQATT and CDR2 as SNEGSKA (reference sequence). This CDR3 region has 17 residues. The CDR3 here is CSARDSEQTGWGTEAFF. CDR3 coding DNA: TGCAGTGCTAGAGATTCGGAACAGACAGGGTGGGGAACTGAAGCTTTCTTT.

The chain has TRBV27 and TRBJ2-3; D gene unclear. Germline-derived CDR1 and CDR2 are MNHEY and SMNVEV (reference sequence). The CDR3 sequence is 13 residues long. Trimming pared 4 bases from V and 0 bases from J, leaving 5 bases between. Here the CDR3 reads CASSSPSTDTQYF. CDR3 bases: TGTGCCAGCAGTTCCCCTAGCACAGATACGCAGTATTTT.

J is TRBJ2-3 and V is TRBV15; a possible D gene is TRBD2 (6 bases). Trimming took off 0 bases at V and 0 bases at J, with 13 bases between the two ends. The V gene's germline CDR1 is LNHNV and CDR2 YYDKDF (reference sequence). The CDR3 totals 17 residues. CDR3 sequence (DNA): TGTGCCACCAGCAGAGATCGGGGGATGAAGAGCACAGATACGCAGTATTTT. Translated: CATSRDRGMKSTDTQYF.

The rearrangement uses TRBV30 and TRBJ1-5; no clear D. From germline, CDR1 is GTSNPN and CDR2 SVGIG (reference sequence). The CDR3 covers 12 residues. CDR3 bases: TGTGCTTACCAGAACTCAAATCAGCCCCAGCATTTT. This gives the protein CAYQNSNQPQHF.

The V gene is TRBV20-1, the J gene TRBJ2-7, with 8 bases lining up with TRBD1. The V segment lost 4 bases and the J segment 0 bases; nucleotides outside the gene matches: 5. The CDR3 consists of 14 residues. The germline gives CDR1 DFQATT, CDR2 SNEGSKA (reference sequence). CDR3 protein: CSATTTGGSYEQYF. As DNA, the CDR3 is TGCAGTGCTACCACCACAGGGGGCTCCTACGAGCAGTACTTC.

J is TRBJ1-2 and V is TRBV12-3 or TRBV12-4; D gene ambiguous. V gave up 5 bases and J gave up 7 bases, with 14 bases separating them. CDR3 length: 13 residues. The CDR3 sequence is CASSPVVGLGYTF. The CDR3 DNA sequence: TGTGCCAGCAGTCCTGTGGTAGGGCTTGGCTACACCTTC.

This chain links TRBV7-2 with TRBJ2-4; 7 nucleotides align to TRBD1. The germline V gene has CDR1 SGHTA and CDR2 FQGNSA. The CDR3 loop spans 18 amino acids. V dropped 4 bases and J dropped 0; count of bases not matched to a gene: 12. In nucleotides, the CDR3 is TGTGCCAGCAGCTCCGGGACAGTCTCTTATCTAGCCAAAAACATTCAGTACTTC. The encoded protein is CASSSGTVSYLAKNIQYF.